Listed here are 4 T cell receptor beta chains from one sample, sequenced in a study of technical replicates of blood from a few donors (dated by TCRdb to 2017 to 2019). Library construction relied on the immunoSEQ multiplex PCR assay. TCRdb took over this immuneACCESS table, retaining in-frame rearrangements with V and J assigned. Such tables are incomplete; in checked studies, under half of the missing clones stem from an unresolved V gene, and the remainder is unexplained. Within this sample are about 44,000 clones, with roughly 96% of them counted one time only. The ten largest clones take up roughly 0.39% of the sample. Sequencing was carried out using T cells isolated from PBMCs. These receptors came from a human donor in good health.

The V call is TRBV6-5, the J call TRBJ1-3, with 8 bases identical to TRBD1. The CDR3 covers 15 residues. The trim removed 5 bases at V and 1 base at J, leaving 4 bases unmatched. Germline V gene lookup returns CDR1 MNHEY and CDR2 SVGAGI. The CDR3, as DNA: TGTGCCAGCAGTGTGACAGGGGATTCTGGAAACACCATATATTTT. Its translation is CASSVTGDSGNTIYF.

V is TRBV6-5 and J is TRBJ1-2, with a tentative D call TRBD1 (5 bases). V lost 5 bases and J lost 4, with 14 bases in between. Germline V gene data show CDR1 as MNHEY and CDR2 as SVGAGI. CDR3 length: 14 residues. CDR3 in DNA: TGTGCCAGCAGTGAGCTAAATAGGGGCTATGGCTACACCTTC. It translates to CASSELNRGYGYTF.

The rearrangement uses TRBV6-1 and TRBJ2-7, with TRBD1 identical over 7 bases. The ends lost 4 bases at V and 3 bases at J; junction bases unmatched: 3. In germline, CDR1 is MNHNS, CDR2 SASEGT. The CDR3 is 13 amino acids. CDR3 nucleotide sequence: TGTGCCAGCAGTGCCGGACAGGTCTACGAGCAGTACTTC. Protein: CASSAGQVYEQYF.

V and J are TRBV25-1 and TRBJ2-5, with TRBD2 matching 12 bases. The CDR3 runs to 17 residues. The trim removed 1 base at V and 1 base at J, leaving 4 bases unmatched. Germline CDR1 is MGHDK and CDR2 is SYGVNS. CDR3 amino acids: CASSEFGLAGFQETQYF. CDR3 bases: TGTGCCAGCAGTGAATTTGGACTAGCGGGATTCCAAGAGACCCAGTACTTC.